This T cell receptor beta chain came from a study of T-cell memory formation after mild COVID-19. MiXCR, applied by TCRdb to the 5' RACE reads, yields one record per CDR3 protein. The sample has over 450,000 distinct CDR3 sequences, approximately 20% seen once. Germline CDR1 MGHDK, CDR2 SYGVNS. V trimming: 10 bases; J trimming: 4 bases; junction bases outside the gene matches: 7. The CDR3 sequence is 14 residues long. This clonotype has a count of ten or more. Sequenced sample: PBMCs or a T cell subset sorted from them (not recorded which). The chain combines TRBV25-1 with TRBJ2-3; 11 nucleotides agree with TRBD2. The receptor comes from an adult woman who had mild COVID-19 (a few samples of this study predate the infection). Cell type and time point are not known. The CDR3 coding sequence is TGTGCCACCTCGGGACTAGCGGAGTCAGATACGCAGTATTTT. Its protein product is CATSGLAESDTQYF.